The rows below give T cell receptor beta chains drawn from one sample of a study of blood T cell repertoires in COVID-19. Data came from immunoSEQ multiplex PCR; TCRdb stores just in-frame clones and leaves some out. The table lists some 27,000 clones, roughly 90% of them singletons, with approximately 2.6% in the top ten. The sequenced material came from peripheral blood. The receptors shown here come from a human donor in a cohort sampled during active COVID-19. Both conserved end residues are part of each CDR3. A D gene is named only where the DNA matches it firmly. Where a row states a size, it is once, few, many or the class of an expanded clone; other rows omit it.

>NA|TRBJ1-5|TRBV4-1|few
TGCGCCAGCAGCCAAGATACGGACAGTCCCGATGCAAAGGCCCAGCATTTT
CASSQDTDSPDAKAQHF
>TRBD1|TRBJ1-1|TRBV19|NA
TGTGCCAGTAGGTTGACAGGGGGAGCTTTCTTT
CASRLTGGAFF
>TRBD1|TRBJ1-2|TRBV2|NA
TGTGCCAGCAGTGGGCGGGACAGGGATGGCTACACCTTC
CASSGRDRDGYTF
>TRBD1|TRBJ2-1|TRBV14|NA
TGTGCCAGCAGCCAGGACAGCTGGACAGGCAATGAGCAGTTCTTC
CASSQDSWTGNEQFF
>NA|TRBJ1-3|TRBV10-3|NA
TGTGCCATCAGTGAGTCGGCACCCCAGAGGAGCGGAAACACCATATATTTT
CAISESAPQRSGNTIYF
>NA|TRBJ2-7|TRBV9|NA
TGTGCCAGCAGCGTAGGACGTAGCTCCGAGCAGTACTTC
CASSVGRSSEQYF
>TRBD1|TRBJ2-3|TRBV11-2|NA
TGTGCCAGCGGGACAGGGACACATACGCAGTATTTT
CASGTGTHTQYF
>TRBD1|TRBJ1-1|TRBV5-1|NA
TGCGCCAGCAGTTTTACAGGGGCCACTGAAGCTTTCTTT
CASSFTGATEAFF
>TRBD2|TRBJ2-5|TRBV5-4|NA
TGTGCCAGCAGCCCCATAGCGGGGGGAGAGACCCAGTACTTC
CASSPIAGGETQYF
>TRBD2|TRBJ2-2|TRBV11-3|NA
TGTGCCAGCAGCCCTGAAGGGGGGCTAGCGGGGGGGCTACGGGAGCTGTTTTTT
CASSPEGGLAGGLRELFF
>NA|TRBJ1-5|TRBV7-8|NA
TGTGCCAGCACGCTACAGGGTGCCCCTCAGCCCCAGCATTTT
CASTLQGAPQPQHF
>NA|TRBJ2-3|TRBV11-2|NA
TGTGCCAGCAGCTGGGGCCCCATCGAAGATACGCAGTATTTT
CASSWGPIEDTQYF
>NA|TRBJ2-2|TRBV2|NA
TGTGCCAGCACCTGGCGGGGGAACACCGGGGAGCTGTTTTTT
CASTWRGNTGELFF
>TRBD1|TRBJ2-2|TRBV12-5|NA
TGTGCTAGTGGTTTGGACAGGGGAGCGAACACCGGGGAGCTGTTTTTT
CASGLDRGANTGELFF
>TRBD2|TRBJ2-7|TRBV27|NA
TGTGCCAGCAGTTTAAGTCGGGGGGGAGAGCAGTACTTC
CASSLSRGGEQYF
>TRBD2|TRBJ2-7|TRBV4-3|NA
TGCGCCAGCAGCCAAGATGCTAGCGGGGAATACGAGCAGTACTTC
CASSQDASGEYEQYF
>NA|TRBJ2-7|TRBV3-1/TRBV3-2|NA
TGTGCCCGTTGGCCAGGGGAGTACTTC
CARWPGEYF
>NA|TRBJ2-5|TRBV21-1|NA
TGTGCCAGCTCTTCGGGGGAAAGTGAAGAGACCCAGTACTTC
CASSSGESEETQYF
>TRBD1|TRBJ1-2|TRBV7-2|NA
TGTGCCAGCAGCTCTGACAGGGGTTATGGCTACACCTTC
CASSSDRGYGYTF
>NA|TRBJ1-1|TRBV3-1/TRBV3-2|NA
TGTGCCAGCAGCCAAGCCAGGGGCATGAACACTGAAGCTTTCTTT
CASSQARGMNTEAFF
>NA|TRBJ1-1|TRBV4-3|NA
TGCGCCAGCAGCCTGGTTGGGGGCCCCGCGAACACTGAAGCTTTCTTT
CASSLVGGPANTEAFF
>NA|TRBJ2-7|TRBV5-1|NA
TGCGCCAGCAGCTTGAGCGGCCCCTACGAGCAGTACTTC
CASSLSGPYEQYF
>NA|TRBJ2-5|TRBV20-1|NA
TGCAGTGCTAGTTACGGGGGTACTAAAGAGACCCAGTACTTC
CSASYGGTKETQYF
>TRBD2|TRBJ2-7|TRBV9|NA
TGTGCCAGCACAAAGGGAGCGGGGGGGTTCCACGAGCAGTACTTC
CASTKGAGGFHEQYF
>TRBD1|TRBJ1-2|TRBV19|NA
TGTGCCAGTAAAACGTCCCGGGACAGGCCAGGCTACACCTTC
CASKTSRDRPGYTF
>NA|TRBJ2-7|TRBV5-1|NA
TGCGCCAGCGTACGGACAGCACCCGCCTACGAGCAGTACTTC
CASVRTAPAYEQYF
>NA|TRBJ2-5|TRBV7-2|NA
TGTGCCAGCAGCTCCCGGTTGTTCGAGACCCAGTACTTC
CASSSRLFETQYF
>TRBD1|TRBJ1-5|TRBV6-6|NA
TGTGCCAGTGTGAGAGGGCAGGGGGGCAATCAGCCCCAGCATTTT
CASVRGQGGNQPQHF
>NA|TRBJ2-1|TRBV7-6|NA
TGTGCCAGCAGCTCAAAGGGGGGGCCTTACAATGAGCAGTTCTTC
CASSSKGGPYNEQFF
>TRBD1|TRBJ1-4|TRBV7-7|NA
TGTGCTAGCAGCTTAGCCCCAGGGGGATCTGAAAAACTGTTTTTT
CASSLAPGGSEKLFF
>NA|TRBJ1-5|TRBV9|NA
TGTGCCAGCAGCGTAGGCGATCAGCCCCAGCATTTT
CASSVGDQPQHF